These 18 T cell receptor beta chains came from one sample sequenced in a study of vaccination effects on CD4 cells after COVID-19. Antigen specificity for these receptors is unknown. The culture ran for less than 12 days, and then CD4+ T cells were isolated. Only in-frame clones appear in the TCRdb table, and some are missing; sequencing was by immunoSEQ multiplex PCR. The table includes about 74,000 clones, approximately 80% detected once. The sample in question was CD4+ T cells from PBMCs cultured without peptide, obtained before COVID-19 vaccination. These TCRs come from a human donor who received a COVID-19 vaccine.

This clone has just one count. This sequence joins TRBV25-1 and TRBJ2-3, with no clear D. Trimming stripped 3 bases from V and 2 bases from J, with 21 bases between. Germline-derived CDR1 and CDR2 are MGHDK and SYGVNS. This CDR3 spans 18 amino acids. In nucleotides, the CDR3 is TGTGCCAGCAGTGATTTAAACCAGGCGGATGGGCTCACAGATACGCAGTATTTT. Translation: CASSDLNQADGLTDTQYF.

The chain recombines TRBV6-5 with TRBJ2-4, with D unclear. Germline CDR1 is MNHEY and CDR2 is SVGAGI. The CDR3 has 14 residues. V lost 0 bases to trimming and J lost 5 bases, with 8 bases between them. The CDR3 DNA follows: TGTGCCAGCAGTTACTCGAACGTCCAAAACATTCAGTACTTC. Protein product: CASSYSNVQNIQYF.

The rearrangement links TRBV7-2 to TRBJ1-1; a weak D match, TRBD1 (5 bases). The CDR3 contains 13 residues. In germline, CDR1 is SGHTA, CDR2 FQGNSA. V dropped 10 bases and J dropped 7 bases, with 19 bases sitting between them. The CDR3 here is CATRLRRGVEAFF. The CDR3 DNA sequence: TGTGCCACGAGACTACGGCGGGGCGTTGAAGCTTTCTTT.

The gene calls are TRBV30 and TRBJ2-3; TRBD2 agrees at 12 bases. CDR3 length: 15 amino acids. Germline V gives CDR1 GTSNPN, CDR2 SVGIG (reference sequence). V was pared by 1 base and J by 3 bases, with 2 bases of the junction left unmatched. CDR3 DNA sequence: TGTGCCTGGAGTGGACTAGCGGGGGCAACAGATACGCAGTATTTT. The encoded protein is CAWSGLAGATDTQYF.

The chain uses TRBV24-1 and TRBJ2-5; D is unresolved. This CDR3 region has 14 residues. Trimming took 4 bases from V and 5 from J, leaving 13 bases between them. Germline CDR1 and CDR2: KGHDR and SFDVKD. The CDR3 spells CATSDPGPRETQYF. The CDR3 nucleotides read TGTGCCACCAGTGACCCCGGACCGAGGGAGACCCAGTACTTC.

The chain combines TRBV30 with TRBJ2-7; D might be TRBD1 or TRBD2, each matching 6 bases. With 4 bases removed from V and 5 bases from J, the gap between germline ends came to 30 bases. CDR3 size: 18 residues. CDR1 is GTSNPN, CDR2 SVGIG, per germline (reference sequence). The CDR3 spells CAWNLIGALLGGLDEQYV. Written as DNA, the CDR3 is TGTGCCTGGAATTTAATAGGGGCGCTTTTAGGGGGGCTCGACGAGCAGTACGTC.

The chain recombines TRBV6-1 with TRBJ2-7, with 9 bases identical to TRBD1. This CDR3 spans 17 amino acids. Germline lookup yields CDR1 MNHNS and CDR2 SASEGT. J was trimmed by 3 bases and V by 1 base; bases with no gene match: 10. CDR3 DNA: TGTGCCAGCAGTGAAGAACAAACAGGGGGCACTAGCTACGAGCAGTACGTC. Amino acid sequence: CASSEEQTGGTSYEQYV.

The CDR3 region is CASSPVGGALNSPLHF. The CDR3 coding sequence is TGTGCCAGCAGCCCAGTCGGGGGGGCGCTTAATTCACCCCTCCACTTT. The chain couples TRBV9 to TRBJ1-6, with a possible D match to TRBD1 (6 bases). The CDR3 consists of 16 residues. CDR1 and CDR2 from the germline V gene are SGDLS and YYNGEE. Trimming removed 4 bases at V and 6 bases at J, with 17 bases between.

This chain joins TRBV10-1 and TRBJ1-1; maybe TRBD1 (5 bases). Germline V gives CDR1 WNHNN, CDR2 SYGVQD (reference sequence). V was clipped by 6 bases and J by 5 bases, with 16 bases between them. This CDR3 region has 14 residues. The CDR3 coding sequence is TGCGCCAGCAGGGCCTCAGGGCGAGGGACTGAAGCTTTCTTT. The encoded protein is CASRASGRGTEAFF.

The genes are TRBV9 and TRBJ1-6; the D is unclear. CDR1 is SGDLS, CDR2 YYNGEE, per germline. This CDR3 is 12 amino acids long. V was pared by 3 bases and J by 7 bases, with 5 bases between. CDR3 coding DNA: TGTGCCAGCAGCGGGCGGAATTCACCCCTCCACTTT. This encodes CASSGRNSPLHF.

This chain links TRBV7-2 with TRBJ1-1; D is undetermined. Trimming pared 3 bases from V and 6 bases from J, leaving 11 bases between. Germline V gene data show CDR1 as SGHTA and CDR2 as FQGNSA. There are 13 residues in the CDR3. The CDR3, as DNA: TGTGCCAGCAGCTTGGGCCCGATCCCTGAAGCTTTCTTT. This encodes CASSLGPIPEAFF.

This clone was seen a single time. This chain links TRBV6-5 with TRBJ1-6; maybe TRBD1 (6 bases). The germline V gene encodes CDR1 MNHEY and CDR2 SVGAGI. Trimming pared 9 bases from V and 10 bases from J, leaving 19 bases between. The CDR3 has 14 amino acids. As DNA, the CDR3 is TGTGCCAGTAGAATACAGGGCTCTGTCTCACCCCTCCACTTT. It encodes CASRIQGSVSPLHF.

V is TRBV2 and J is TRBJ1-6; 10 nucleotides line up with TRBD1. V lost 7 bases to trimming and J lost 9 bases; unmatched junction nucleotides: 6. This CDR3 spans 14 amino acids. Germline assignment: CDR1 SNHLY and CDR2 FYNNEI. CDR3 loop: CASTGQGDVSPLHF. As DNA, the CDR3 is TGTGCCAGCACCGGACAGGGGGACGTTTCACCCCTCCACTTT.

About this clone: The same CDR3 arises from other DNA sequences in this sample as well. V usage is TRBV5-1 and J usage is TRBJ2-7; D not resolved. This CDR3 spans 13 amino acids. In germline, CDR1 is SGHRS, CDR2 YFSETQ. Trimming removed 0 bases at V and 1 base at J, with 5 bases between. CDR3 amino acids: CASSLAPSYEQYV. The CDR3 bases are TGCGCCAGCAGCTTGGCCCCTTCCTACGAGCAGTACGTC.

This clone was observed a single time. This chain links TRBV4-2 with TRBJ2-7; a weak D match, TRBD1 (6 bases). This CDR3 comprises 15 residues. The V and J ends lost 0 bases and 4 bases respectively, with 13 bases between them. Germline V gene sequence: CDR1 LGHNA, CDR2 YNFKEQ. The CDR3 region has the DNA TGTGCCAGCAGCCAAGATTGGCAGGGGAGATACGAGCAGTACGTC. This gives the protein CASSQDWQGRYEQYV.

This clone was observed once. For the CDR3, the DNA is TGTGCCATCAGTGACCCGGGACAGGGGACCCGAAACACCATATATTTT. This encodes CAISDPGQGTRNTIYF. The V and J genes are TRBV10-3 and TRBJ1-3; TRBD1 aligns across 10 bases. The V gene end was trimmed by 3 bases and the J gene end by 5 bases; junction bases not matched to a gene: 7. CDR3 length: 16 amino acids. Germline V CDR1 and CDR2: ENHRY, SYGVKD.

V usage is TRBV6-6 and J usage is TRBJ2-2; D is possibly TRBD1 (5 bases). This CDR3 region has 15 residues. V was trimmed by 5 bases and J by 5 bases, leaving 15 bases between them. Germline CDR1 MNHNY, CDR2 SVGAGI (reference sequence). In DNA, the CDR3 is TGTGCCAGCAGTACCGGCAGGGCCGGGACCGGGGAGCTGTTTTTT. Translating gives CASSTGRAGTGELFF.

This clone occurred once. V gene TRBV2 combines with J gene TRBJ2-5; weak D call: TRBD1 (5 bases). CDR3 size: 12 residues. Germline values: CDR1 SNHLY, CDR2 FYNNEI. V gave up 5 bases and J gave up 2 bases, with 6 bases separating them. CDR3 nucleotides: TGTGCCAGCAGTCCAGGGCAAGAGACCCAGTACTTC. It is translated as CASSPGQETQYF. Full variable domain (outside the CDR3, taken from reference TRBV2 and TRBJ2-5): EPEVTQTPSHQVTQMGQEVILRCVPISNHLYFYWYRQILGQKVEFLVSFYNNEISEKSEIFDDQFSVERPDGSNFTLKIRSTKLEDSAMYFCASSPGQETQYFGPGTRLLVL.